A selection of T cell receptor beta chains follows, all from one sample in a study of regulatory T cells in long-lasting Graves disease. TCRdb independently ran MiXCR on the multiplex PCR reads; one entry per CDR3 protein. This table has approximately 400,000 distinct CDR3 sequences, less than 25% appearing once. The sample consisted of peripheral blood mononuclear cells (PBMCs), taken when the disease was refractory, from a patient treated with antithyroid drugs. All receptors come from a female donor with Graves disease. Each CDR3 is given with its conserved first and last residue. Fields, in order: J gene, clone size, D gene, V gene, CDR3 protein, CDR3 DNA. D genes are given only for firm matches. Size values are once, few and many counts, or a class for expanded clones, and some rows have none.

>TRBJ2-7|once|.|TRBV4-1
CASSQEGARFEQYF
TGCGCCAGCAGCCAAGAAGGGGCGCGTTTCGAGCAGTACTTC
>TRBJ1-5|once|.|TRBV6-2/TRBV6-3
CASSSGARRNQPQHF
TGTGCCAGCAGTTCTGGGGCCCGGAGGAATCAGCCCCAGCATTTT
>TRBJ2-5|many|TRBD1|TRBV9
CASSSRTGEQETQYF
TGTGCCAGCAGCTCCCGGACAGGGGAACAAGAGACCCAGTACTTC
>TRBJ1-3|.|.|TRBV18
CASSPGVQSGNTIYF
TGTGCCAGCTCGCCCGGGGTCCAGTCTGGAAACACCATATATTTT
>TRBJ2-7|.|.|TRBV7-9
CASSHQGGYEQYF
TGTGCCAGCAGTCACCAGGGGGGCTACGAGCAGTACTTC
>TRBJ1-2|many|TRBD1|TRBV3-1
CASSHETGRYGYTF
TGTGCCAGCAGCCACGAGACAGGGCGCTATGGCTACACCTTC
>TRBJ2-7|few|.|TRBV20-1
CSARDRRQPSSYEQYF
TGCAGTGCTAGAGATCGTAGACAGCCGAGCTCCTACGAGCAGTACTTC
>TRBJ2-5|many|TRBD1|TRBV13
CASRPRGHETQYF
TGTGCCAGCAGGCCCAGGGGGCACGAGACCCAGTACTTC
>TRBJ1-4|many|.|TRBV3-1
CASSQQGGGEKLFF
TGTGCCAGCAGCCAACAGGGTGGTGGGGAAAAACTGTTTTTT
>TRBJ2-3|few|TRBD2|TRBV11-2
CASSFGLAGDTQYF
TGTGCCAGCAGCTTCGGACTAGCGGGAGATACGCAGTATTTT
>TRBJ2-3|.|.|TRBV30
CATAGAHTDTQYF
TGTGCCACGGCAGGGGCCCACACAGATACGCAGTATTTT
>TRBJ1-5|once|.|TRBV25-1
CASSQGHNQPQHF
TGTGCCAGCTCCCAGGGACATAATCAGCCCCAGCATTTT
>TRBJ1-1|.|.|TRBV30
CAWRESEPFMNTEAFF
TGTGCCTGGAGAGAGTCGGAGCCATTCATGAACACTGAAGCTTTCTTT
>TRBJ1-5|few|.|TRBV28
CASSFGQGRFQPQHF
TGTGCCAGCAGTTTTGGGCAGGGAAGATTTCAGCCCCAGCATTTT
>TRBJ2-3|.|.|TRBV3-1
CASSHSTRPDTQYF
TGTGCCAGCAGCCACTCCACTAGACCAGATACGCAGTATTTT
>TRBJ2-2|.|TRBD2|TRBV27
CASRAGAGSRELFF
TGTGCCAGCAGAGCGGGAGCGGGAAGCCGGGAGCTGTTTTTT
>TRBJ2-7|many|TRBD1|TRBV28
CASSLAGQVISYEQYF
TGTGCCAGCAGTTTAGCGGGACAGGTTATATCCTACGAGCAGTACTTC
>TRBJ1-1|.|.|TRBV18
CASSPPQGLEDTEAFF
TGTGCCAGCTCACCACCCCAGGGGTTGGAGGACACTGAAGCTTTCTTT
>TRBJ1-5|few|.|TRBV12-3/TRBV12-4
CASSPGLFNQPQHF
TGTGCCAGCAGTCCCGGACTTTTCAATCAGCCCCAGCATTTT
>TRBJ2-7|many|TRBD2|TRBV7-9
CASSLGAGGDEQYF
TGTGCCAGCAGCTTGGGAGCGGGAGGGGACGAGCAGTACTTC
>TRBJ2-5|few|TRBD1|TRBV20-1
CSANDRGRLQETQYF
TGCAGTGCTAACGACAGGGGCCGACTCCAAGAGACCCAGTACTTC
>TRBJ1-6|few|.|TRBV5-6
CASSLAVGWTPLHF
TGTGCCAGCAGCTTGGCCGTCGGGTGGACACCCCTCCACTTT
>TRBJ1-1|many|.|TRBV6-1
CASSEIGGARTEAFF
TGTGCCAGCAGTGAAATAGGGGGGGCGCGGACTGAAGCTTTCTTT
>TRBJ2-6|.|TRBD2|TRBV10-3
CAISERSSSGRGQKSSGANVLTF
TGTGCCATCAGTGAACGTTCGTCTAGCGGGAGGGGTCAAAAAAGCTCTGGGGCCAACGTCCTGACTTTC
>TRBJ2-7|few|TRBD2|TRBV27
CASSFGREAYEQYF
TGTGCCAGCAGTTTTGGGCGGGAGGCCTACGAGCAGTACTTC
>TRBJ2-7|many|.|TRBV18
CASSPLAGTNEQYF
TGTGCCAGCTCACCACTGGCAGGGACAAACGAGCAGTACTTC
>TRBJ1-1|many|.|TRBV20-1
CSASPGNTEAFF
TGCAGTGCTAGCCCAGGGAACACTGAAGCTTTCTTT
>TRBJ1-1|.|.|TRBV12-3/TRBV12-4
CASSLRRANAEAFF
TGTGCCAGCAGTTTACGGCGGGCTAACGCTGAAGCTTTCTTT
>TRBJ1-1|.|.|TRBV6-1
CASTLPPPGATEAFF
TGTGCCAGCACCCTCCCCCCCCCAGGAGCCACTGAAGCTTTCTTT
>TRBJ2-4|.|.|TRBV9
CASSVGNLAKNIQYF
TGTGCCAGCAGCGTAGGGAACCTAGCCAAAAACATTCAGTACTTC
>TRBJ2-7|.|TRBD1|TRBV11-2
CASSLEGDRGAEQYF
TGTGCCAGCAGCTTAGAAGGGGACAGGGGAGCCGAGCAGTACTTC
>TRBJ2-7|many|TRBD2|TRBV12-3/TRBV12-4
CASSARLAGAYEQYF
TGTGCCAGCAGCGCGCGACTAGCGGGGGCCTACGAGCAGTACTTC
>TRBJ1-5|few|TRBD1|TRBV7-2
CASSSDTGGLQPQHF
TGTGCCAGCAGCTCCGATACAGGGGGCCTTCAGCCCCAGCATTTT
>TRBJ1-2|.|TRBD1|TRBV19
CASSKRGQAVYGYTF
TGTGCCAGTAGTAAACGCGGACAGGCTGTCTATGGCTACACCTTC
>TRBJ1-1|few|.|TRBV6-2/TRBV6-3
CASSSGASSEAFF
TGTGCCAGCAGCAGTGGGGCAAGCTCTGAAGCTTTCTTT
>TRBJ2-7|.|.|TRBV7-6
CASSLEVAEIYEQYF
TGTGCCAGCAGCTTAGAGGTGGCGGAGATCTACGAGCAGTACTTC